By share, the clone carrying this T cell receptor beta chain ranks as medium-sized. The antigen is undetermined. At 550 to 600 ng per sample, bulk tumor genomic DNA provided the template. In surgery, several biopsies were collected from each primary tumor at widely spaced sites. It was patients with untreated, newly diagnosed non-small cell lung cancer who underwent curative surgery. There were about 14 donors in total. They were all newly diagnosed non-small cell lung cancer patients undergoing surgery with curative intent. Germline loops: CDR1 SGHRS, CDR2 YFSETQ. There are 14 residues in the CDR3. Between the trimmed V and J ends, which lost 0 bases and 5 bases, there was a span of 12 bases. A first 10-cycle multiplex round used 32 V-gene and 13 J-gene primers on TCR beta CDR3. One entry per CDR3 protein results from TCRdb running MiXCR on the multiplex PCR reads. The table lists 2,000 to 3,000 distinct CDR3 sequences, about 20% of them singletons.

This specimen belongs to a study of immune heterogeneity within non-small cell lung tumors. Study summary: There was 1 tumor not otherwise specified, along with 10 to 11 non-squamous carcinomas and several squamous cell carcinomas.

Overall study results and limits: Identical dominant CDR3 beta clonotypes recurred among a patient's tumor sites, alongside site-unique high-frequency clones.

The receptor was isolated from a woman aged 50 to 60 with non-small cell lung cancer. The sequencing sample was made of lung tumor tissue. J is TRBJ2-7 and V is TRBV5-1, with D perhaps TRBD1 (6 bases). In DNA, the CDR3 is TGCGCCAGCAGCTTGGGACAGGTAGGGGACGAGCAGTACTTC. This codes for CASSLGQVGDEQYF. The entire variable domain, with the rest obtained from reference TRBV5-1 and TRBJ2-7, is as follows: KAGVTQTPRYLIKTRGQQVTLSCSPISGHRSVSWYQQTPGQGLQFLFEYFSETQRNKGNFPGRFSGRQFSNSRSEMNVSTLELGDSALYLCASSLGQVGDEQYFGPGTRLTVT.